The 13 T cell receptor beta chains reported below all come from one sample, sequenced in a study of T cell responses to AZD1222 COVID-19 vaccine. Profiling relied on immunoSEQ multiplex PCR, and the TCRdb table lists in-frame clones only, not all of them. This repertoire shows about 130,000 clones, 88% found once; its top ten account for 18%. Sequenced here: peripheral blood, sampled on day 0 of MenACWY control vaccination. The receptor source for this set is an adult in good health.

V gene TRBV7-3 combines with J gene TRBJ2-5, with 11 bases identical to TRBD2. J lost 2 bases, V lost 3 bases, and 5 bases had no gene match. CDR3 length equals 16 residues. CDR1 is SGHTA and CDR2 is FQGTGA in the germline V gene. In DNA form, the CDR3 reads TGTGCCAGCAGCTTGGCTAGCGGGAGGCCTCAAGAGACCCAGTACTTC. This gives the protein CASSLASGRPQETQYF.

This clone has just a few counts. The CDR3 loop is CSVSLRGGTVYEQYF. Here the CDR3 DNA reads TGCAGCGTCTCACTGCGTGGGGGGACTGTCTACGAGCAGTACTTC. V gene TRBV29-1 combines with J gene TRBJ2-7; the D gene is possibly TRBD2 (6 bases). Germline assignment: CDR1 SQVTM and CDR2 ANQGSEA. The CDR3 runs to 15 residues. V lost 6 bases to trimming and J lost 3 bases, with 21 bases between them.

CDR3: CASSRSGRAQETQYF. CDR3 coding DNA: TGTGCCAGCAGCCGTAGCGGGAGGGCCCAAGAGACCCAGTACTTC. The chain carries TRBV7-7 and TRBJ2-5; TRBD2 agrees at 11 bases. The germline V gene has CDR1 SSHAT and CDR2 FNYEAQ (reference sequence). CDR3 size: 15 residues. After removal of 5 bases from V and 1 base from J, the junction contained 3 bases not matched to a gene. The full variable domain, rest sourced from reference TRBV7-7 and TRBJ2-5, is GAGVSQSPRYKVTKRGQDVTLRCDPISSHATLYWYQQALGQGPEFLTYFNYEAQPDKSGLPSDRFSAERPEGSISTLTIQRTEQRDSAMYRCASSRSGRAQETQYFGPGTRLLVL.

The CDR3 region has the DNA TGTGCCAGCAGCTTACACGAAAAACTGTTTTTT. Its protein is CASSLHEKLFF. V is TRBV11-3 and J is TRBJ1-4; D call uncertain. Trimming took off 2 bases at V and 8 bases at J, with 3 bases between the two ends. The CDR3 extends over 11 amino acids. Germline V gives CDR1 SGHNT, CDR2 YENEEA.

The chain is built from TRBV11-3 and TRBJ1-1; D is undetermined. CDR1 is SGHNT and CDR2 is YENEEA in the germline V gene. The V end lost 5 bases, the J end lost 6 bases, and 13 bases lay between the germline ends. The CDR3 totals 13 residues. CDR3 nucleotide sequence: TGTGCCAGCAGCCCATACGCAGGCTCTGAAGCTTTCTTT. This codes for CASSPYAGSEAFF.

The V and J genes are TRBV6-2 or TRBV6-3 and TRBJ2-7; 13 bases fit TRBD2. Trimming at V came to 1 base and at J to 6 bases, leaving 12 bases not matched to a gene. The CDR3 has 18 amino acids. The germline V gene encodes CDR1 MNHEY and CDR2 SVGEGT. CDR3 residues: CASSYLTSGRTRFPEQYF. The CDR3 DNA follows: TGTGCCAGCAGTTACTTGACTAGCGGGAGGACTCGATTCCCCGAGCAGTACTTC.

The chain couples TRBV5-4 to TRBJ2-5; 7 positions match TRBD1. This CDR3 region has 14 residues. Germline lookup yields CDR1 SGHNT and CDR2 YYREEE (reference sequence). The V and J ends lost 5 bases and 5 bases, in that order; junction bases with no gene match: 9. This CDR3 reads CASRPGQVSETQYF. The CDR3 bases are TGTGCCAGCAGACCCGGACAGGTTTCGGAGACCCAGTACTTC.

The chain carries TRBV27 and TRBJ1-2; 7 bases are shared with TRBD1. The CDR3 has 16 amino acids. The trim removed 4 bases at V and 2 bases at J, leaving 10 bases unmatched. Germline V CDR1 and CDR2: MNHEY, SMNVEV (reference sequence). The CDR3 protein is CASSSPRQGKNYGYTF. Here the CDR3 DNA reads TGTGCCAGCAGTTCACCCCGACAGGGTAAAAACTATGGCTACACCTTC.

The chain has TRBV10-1 and TRBJ2-1, with D uncertain. The CDR3 runs 15 residues. Trimming removed 5 bases from V and 2 bases from J, with 13 bases in between. Germline CDR1 and CDR2: WNHNN and SYGVQD (reference sequence). The CDR3 DNA follows: TGCGCCAGCAGTCTGGAACGGTGGGCCTACAATGAGCAGTTCTTC. Encoded protein: CASSLERWAYNEQFF.

Comment on this clone: The sample holds other DNA sequences that translate to the same CDR3. The V and J genes are TRBV7-8 and TRBJ2-3, with D possibly TRBD2 on 6 matching bases. Trimming took off 1 base at V and 6 bases at J, with 17 bases between the two ends. Germline V lookup: CDR1 SGHVS, CDR2 FQNEAQ. The CDR3 spans 16 residues. CDR3 DNA: TGTGCCAGCAGCTTAGGCTGGGACTTACTCACGGATACGCAGTATTTT. Amino acid sequence: CASSLGWDLLTDTQYF. Looking up the rest from reference TRBV7-8 and TRBJ2-3 gives the full variable domain: GAGVSQSPRYKVAKRGQDVALRCDPISGHVSLFWYQQALGQGPEFLTYFQNEAQLDKSGLPSDRFFAERPEGSVSTLKIQRTQQEDSAVYLCASSLGWDLLTDTQYFGPGTRLTVL.

This clone was observed once. J is TRBJ2-3 and V is TRBV2; no clear D gene. Germline V CDR1 and CDR2: SNHLY, FYNNEI. V was shortened by 3 bases and J by 0 bases, with 7 bases between the two germline ends. The CDR3 spans 14 residues. In DNA, the CDR3 is TGTGCCAGCAGTGACGCGCTTAGCACAGATACGCAGTATTTT. Translated: CASSDALSTDTQYF.

This chain uses TRBV27 with TRBJ2-1; D not resolved. Germline V gene sequence: CDR1 MNHEY, CDR2 SMNVEV (reference sequence). CDR3 size: 15 residues. The germline V and J ends were trimmed by 0 bases and 6 bases, with 12 bases remaining between them. The CDR3 DNA reads as TGTGCCAGCAGTTTATCCACCCAAAGGAGCAATGAGCAGTTCTTC. Translating gives CASSLSTQRSNEQFF.

The table lists this clone with a count of one. The V gene is TRBV5-4, the J gene TRBJ2-7; 13 nucleotides align to TRBD2. Germline V gives CDR1 SGHNT, CDR2 YYREEE (reference sequence). CDR3 length equals 17 residues. The J segment lost 2 bases and the V segment lost 3 bases, leaving 8 bases of the junction unmatched. CDR3 region: CASSSGGLAGVAYEQYF. Here the CDR3 DNA reads TGTGCCAGCAGCTCCGGTGGACTAGCGGGAGTCGCCTACGAGCAGTACTTC.